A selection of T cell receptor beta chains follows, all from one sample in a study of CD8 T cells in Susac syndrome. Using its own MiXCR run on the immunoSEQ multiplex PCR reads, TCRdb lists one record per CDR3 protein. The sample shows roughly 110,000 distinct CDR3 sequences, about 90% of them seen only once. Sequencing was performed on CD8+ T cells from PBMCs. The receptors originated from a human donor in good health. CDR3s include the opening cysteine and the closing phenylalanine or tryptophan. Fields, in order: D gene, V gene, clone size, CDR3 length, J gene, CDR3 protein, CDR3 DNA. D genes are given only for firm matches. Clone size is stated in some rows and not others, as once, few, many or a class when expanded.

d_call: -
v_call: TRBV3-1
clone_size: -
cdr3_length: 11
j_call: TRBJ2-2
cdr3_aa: CASSHSGELFF
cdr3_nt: TGTGCCAGCAGCCATTCCGGGGAGCTGTTTTTT

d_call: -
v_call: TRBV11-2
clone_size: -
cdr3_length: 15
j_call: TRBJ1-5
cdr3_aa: CASSLDNSAQGPQHF
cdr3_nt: TGTGCCAGCAGCTTAGATAACTCGGCTCAGGGGCCCCAGCATTTT

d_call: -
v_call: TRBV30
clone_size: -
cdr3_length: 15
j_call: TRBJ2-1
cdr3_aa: CAWSVRGGSAAGQFF
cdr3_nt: TGTGCCTGGAGTGTACGAGGGGGGAGTGCGGCCGGGCAGTTCTTC

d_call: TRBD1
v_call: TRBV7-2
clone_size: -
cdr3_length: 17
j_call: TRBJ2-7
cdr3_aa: CASSRNRPGQGTSEQYF
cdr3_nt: TGTGCCAGCAGCCGAAATCGACCGGGACAGGGGACGAGCGAGCAGTACTTC

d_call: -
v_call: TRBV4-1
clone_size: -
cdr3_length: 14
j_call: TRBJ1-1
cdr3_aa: CASSQEAVNTEAFF
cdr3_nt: TGCGCCAGCAGCCAAGAGGCAGTGAACACTGAAGCTTTCTTT

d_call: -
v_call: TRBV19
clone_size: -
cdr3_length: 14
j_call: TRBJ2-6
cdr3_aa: CASSVGTGANVLTF
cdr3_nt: TGTGCCAGTAGTGTCGGGACAGGGGCCAACGTCCTGACTTTC

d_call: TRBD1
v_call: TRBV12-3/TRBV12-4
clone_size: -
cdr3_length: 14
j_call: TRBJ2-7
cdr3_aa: CASSTGTGLYEQYF
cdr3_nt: TGTGCCAGCAGTACCGGGACAGGGTTGTACGAGCAGTACTTC

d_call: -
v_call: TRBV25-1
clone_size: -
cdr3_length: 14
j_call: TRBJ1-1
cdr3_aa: CASSERTAHTEAFF
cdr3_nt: TGTGCCAGCAGTGAGCGGACAGCCCACACTGAAGCTTTCTTT

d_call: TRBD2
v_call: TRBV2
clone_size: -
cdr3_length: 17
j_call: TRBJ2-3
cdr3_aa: CASSTGGGAFSTDTQYF
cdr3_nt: TGTGCCAGCAGTACCGGCGGGGGGGCCTTTAGCACAGATACGCAGTATTTT

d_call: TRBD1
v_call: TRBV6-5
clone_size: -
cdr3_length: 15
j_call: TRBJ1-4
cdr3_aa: CASSLQGAREEKLFF
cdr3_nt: TGTGCCAGCAGCCTACAGGGGGCTAGGGAGGAAAAACTGTTTTTT

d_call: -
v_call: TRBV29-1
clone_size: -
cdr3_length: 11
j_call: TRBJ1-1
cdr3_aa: CSVAHNTEAFF
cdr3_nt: TGCAGCGTCGCTCATAACACTGAAGCTTTCTTT

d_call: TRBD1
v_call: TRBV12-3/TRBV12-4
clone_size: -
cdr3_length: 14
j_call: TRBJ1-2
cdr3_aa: CASRPRGTAYGYTF
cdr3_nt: TGTGCCAGCAGACCAAGAGGGACAGCGTATGGCTACACCTTC

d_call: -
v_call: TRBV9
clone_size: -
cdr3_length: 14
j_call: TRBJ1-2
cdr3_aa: CASSVMISSYGYTF
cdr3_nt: TGTGCCAGCAGCGTAATGATCTCCAGCTATGGCTACACCTTC

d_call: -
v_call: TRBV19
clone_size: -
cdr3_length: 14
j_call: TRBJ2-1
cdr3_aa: CASSMNFPYNEQFF
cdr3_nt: TGTGCCAGTAGTATGAACTTTCCATACAATGAGCAGTTCTTC

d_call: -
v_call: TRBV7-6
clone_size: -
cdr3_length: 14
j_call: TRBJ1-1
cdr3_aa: CASSSLGDGTEAFF
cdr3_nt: TGTGCCAGCAGCTCCCTGGGGGATGGCACTGAAGCTTTCTTT

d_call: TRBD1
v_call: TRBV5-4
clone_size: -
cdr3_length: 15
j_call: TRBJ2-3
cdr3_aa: CASSLPGGRGDTQYF
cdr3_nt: TGTGCCAGCAGCTTGCCAGGGGGAAGAGGAGATACGCAGTATTTT

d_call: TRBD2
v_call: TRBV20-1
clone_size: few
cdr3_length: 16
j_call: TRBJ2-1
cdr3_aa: CSARAIIAGMGNEQFF
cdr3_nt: TGCAGTGCTAGAGCGATCATAGCGGGAATGGGAAATGAGCAGTTCTTC

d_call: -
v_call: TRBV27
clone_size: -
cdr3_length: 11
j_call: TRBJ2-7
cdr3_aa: CASSLPREQYF
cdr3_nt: TGTGCCAGCAGTTTACCTAGGGAGCAGTACTTC

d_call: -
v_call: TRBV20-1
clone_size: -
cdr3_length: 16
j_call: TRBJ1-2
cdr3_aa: CSAKVLGRITNYGYTF
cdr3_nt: TGCAGTGCTAAAGTTTTAGGACGGATAACTAACTATGGCTACACCTTC

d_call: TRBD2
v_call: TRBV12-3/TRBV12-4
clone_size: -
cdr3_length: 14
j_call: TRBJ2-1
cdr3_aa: CASIRAGVNNEQFF
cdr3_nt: TGTGCCAGCATCCGAGCGGGGGTAAACAATGAGCAGTTCTTC

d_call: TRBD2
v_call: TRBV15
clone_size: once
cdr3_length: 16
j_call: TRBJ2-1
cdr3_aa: CATSRDRASGSLEQFF
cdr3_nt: TGTGCCACCAGCAGAGATCGGGCTAGCGGGAGTCTTGAGCAGTTCTTC

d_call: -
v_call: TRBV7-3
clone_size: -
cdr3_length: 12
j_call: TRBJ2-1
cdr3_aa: CASSLTPNKQVF
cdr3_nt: TGTGCCAGCAGCTTGACTCCTAATAAACAGGTCTTC

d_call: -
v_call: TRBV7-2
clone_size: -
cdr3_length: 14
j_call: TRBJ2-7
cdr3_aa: CASRRDTFAYEQYF
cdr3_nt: TGTGCCAGCAGACGAGACACTTTCGCCTACGAGCAGTACTTC

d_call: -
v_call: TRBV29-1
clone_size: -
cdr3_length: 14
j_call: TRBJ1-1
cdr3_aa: CSVETGSMNTEAFF
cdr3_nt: TGCAGCGTTGAAACCGGCAGCATGAACACTGAAGCTTTCTTT

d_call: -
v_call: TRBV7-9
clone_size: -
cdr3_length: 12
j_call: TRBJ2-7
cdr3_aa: CASTLGKNEQYF
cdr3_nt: TGTGCCAGCACCCTGGGCAAGAACGAGCAGTACTTC